The clone carrying this TCR beta chain was recorded a few times. The target antigen is unknown. These data belong to a study of identifying expanded T cells in peripheral blood. Study findings and constraints: Clone count variance between roughly two-week samples rose with total template count. Over about two and four weeks, about 15 and 18 clones changed, versus around 1.2 between replicates.

In germline, CDR1 is GTSNPN, CDR2 SVGIG (reference sequence). Trimming shortened V by 1 base and J by 10 bases, and 5 bases separated the two germline ends. The CDR3 runs 11 residues. During the collection period, no donor immune events like infections were recorded. The method was immunoSEQ multiplex PCR; TCRdb's version includes in-frame clones alone and lacks a portion of them. In the table there are under 95,000 clones, around 91% of which are singletons. The sample comprised blood. The gene calls are TRBV30 and TRBJ1-6; no definite D call. The receptor was derived from a person between 18 and 70 years old in good health. CDR3 loop: CAWSARSPLHF. As DNA, the CDR3 is TGTGCCTGGAGTGCTAGGTCACCCCTCCACTTT. Supplemented by reference TRBV30 and TRBJ1-6, the full variable domain reads SQTIHQWPATLVQPVGSPLSLECTVEGTSNPNLYWYRQAAGRGLQLLFYSVGIGQISSEVPQNLSASRPQDRQFILSSKKLLLSDSGFYLCAWSARSPLHFGNGTRLTVT.